This T cell receptor beta chain was obtained from a study of vaccination and CD4 T cells after COVID-19. As for the study in general: The convalescents were made up of six males and four females, two of whom were Hispanic. Cultures that served as controls received a CEFX pool, an HIV-1 Nef pool, or no peptide.

Note on this clonotype: Its target is unknown.

Study results and caveats: SARS-CoV-2-reactive clonotypes rose nonsignificantly, with the median going from about 20 to 38.

Treatment denoted: roughly 10-day PBMC culture with coronavirus spike peptide pools or control peptides (ViraFEST assay). According to the study, CD4+ T cells from the unexposed donor were gathered ahead of the COVID-19 pandemic (2011-2018). The germline V gene encodes CDR1 MNHNS and CDR2 SASEGT. The CDR3 is made up of 15 amino acids. V dropped 9 bases and J dropped 2 bases, with 17 bases sitting between them. Cultured CD4+ T-cell DNA underwent Oncomine TCR Beta short-read sequencing. Cultured CD4+ T cells yielded the extracted genomic DNA. From the PCR reads, TCRdb called clonotypes with MiXCR, one entry per CDR3 protein. Among 7,500 to 10,000 distinct CDR3 sequences listed, about 34% were seen once.

This chain links TRBV6-1 with TRBJ1-5, with D uncertain. Material: CD4+ T cells from blood, cultured in vitro. The sequence derives from a human donor in good health. DNA for the CDR3: TGTGCCAGTAAAGGGAGGGCTCATGGCAATCAGCCCCAGCATTTT. Its translation: CASKGRAHGNQPQHF.